The rows below give T cell receptor beta chains drawn from one sample of a study of cytomegalovirus exposure and HLA in healthy donors. Libraries were prepared by immunoSEQ multiplex PCR; TCRdb keeps only in-frame clonotypes and omits some of them. The sample has 70,000 to 95,000 clones; roughly three quarters are singletons. Sequenced input: PBMCs. The receptor set was obtained from a woman in her 40s in good health and CMV-seropositive. Each CDR3 is given with its conserved first and last residue. The D gene is left open where the match is weak. Rows may omit the clone size; those that give it use once, few, many or a size class.

v_call: TRBV4-2
d_call: .
clone_size: few
cdr3_length: 16
j_call: TRBJ2-6
cdr3_aa: CASSQDWSSGANVLTF
cdr3_nt: TGTGCCAGCAGCCAGGACTGGAGCTCTGGGGCCAACGTCCTGACTTTC

v_call: TRBV18
d_call: .
clone_size: .
cdr3_length: 13
j_call: TRBJ2-7
cdr3_aa: CASSQDFSYEQYF
cdr3_nt: TGTGCCAGCTCACAGGACTTCTCCTACGAGCAGTACTTC

v_call: TRBV27
d_call: TRBD1
clone_size: .
cdr3_length: 14
j_call: TRBJ2-7
cdr3_aa: CASSPPGQVYEQYF
cdr3_nt: TGTGCCAGCAGTCCCCCGGGACAGGTATACGAGCAGTACTTC

v_call: TRBV7-8
d_call: .
clone_size: .
cdr3_length: 17
j_call: TRBJ1-3
cdr3_aa: CASSFATTPPGGNTIYF
cdr3_nt: TGTGCCAGCAGCTTCGCAACGACTCCTCCGGGTGGAAACACCATATATTTT

v_call: TRBV5-1
d_call: .
clone_size: .
cdr3_length: 13
j_call: TRBJ1-1
cdr3_aa: CASSFRVSTEAFF
cdr3_nt: TGCGCCAGCAGCTTTCGAGTTTCCACTGAAGCTTTCTTT

v_call: TRBV7-3
d_call: .
clone_size: .
cdr3_length: 14
j_call: TRBJ2-3
cdr3_aa: CASSLSGSTDTQYF
cdr3_nt: TGTGCCAGCAGCTTATCAGGATCCACAGATACGCAGTATTTT

v_call: TRBV28
d_call: .
clone_size: .
cdr3_length: 13
j_call: TRBJ1-2
cdr3_aa: CASLRLGGYGYTF
cdr3_nt: TGTGCCAGCCTCCGACTCGGAGGCTATGGCTACACCTTC

v_call: TRBV27
d_call: .
clone_size: .
cdr3_length: 13
j_call: TRBJ1-5
cdr3_aa: CASSFRSNQPQHF
cdr3_nt: TGTGCCAGCAGTTTTCGTAGCAATCAGCCCCAGCATTTT

v_call: TRBV10-2
d_call: TRBD2
clone_size: .
cdr3_length: 15
j_call: TRBJ2-7
cdr3_aa: CASSESAGVLYEQYF
cdr3_nt: TGCGCCAGCAGTGAGTCGGCGGGGGTCCTCTACGAGCAGTACTTC

v_call: TRBV19
d_call: .
clone_size: .
cdr3_length: 15
j_call: TRBJ2-3
cdr3_aa: CASSINRVSTDTQYF
cdr3_nt: TGTGCCAGTAGTATAAACAGGGTTAGCACAGATACGCAGTATTTT

v_call: TRBV5-1
d_call: TRBD1
clone_size: .
cdr3_length: 15
j_call: TRBJ2-2
cdr3_aa: CASRAGTENTGELFF
cdr3_nt: TGCGCCAGCAGGGCCGGGACAGAGAACACCGGGGAGCTGTTTTTT

v_call: TRBV5-6
d_call: .
clone_size: .
cdr3_length: 14
j_call: TRBJ1-2
cdr3_aa: CASRPRGAAYGYTF
cdr3_nt: TGTGCCAGCAGACCTCGCGGGGCTGCCTATGGCTACACCTTC

v_call: TRBV6-4
d_call: .
clone_size: .
cdr3_length: 14
j_call: TRBJ2-1
cdr3_aa: CASSRVGVANEQFF
cdr3_nt: TGTGCCAGCAGTCGGGTGGGAGTCGCCAATGAGCAGTTCTTC

v_call: TRBV11-3
d_call: .
clone_size: .
cdr3_length: 15
j_call: TRBJ2-7
cdr3_aa: CASSLGLGHSDEQYF
cdr3_nt: TGTGCCAGCAGCTTAGGTCTCGGACACTCGGACGAGCAGTACTTC

v_call: TRBV29-1
d_call: TRBD2
clone_size: .
cdr3_length: 13
j_call: TRBJ2-1
cdr3_aa: CSARPGGWSEQFF
cdr3_nt: TGCAGCGCCCGCCCGGGGGGGTGGAGCGAGCAGTTCTTC

v_call: TRBV7-2
d_call: .
clone_size: .
cdr3_length: 16
j_call: TRBJ1-2
cdr3_aa: CASSLGGLGYSFGYTF
cdr3_nt: TGTGCCAGCAGCTTAGGGGGCTTAGGGTATTCCTTTGGCTACACCTTC

v_call: TRBV19
d_call: TRBD2
clone_size: few
cdr3_length: 18
j_call: TRBJ2-1
cdr3_aa: CASSPRLAGGPSYNEQFF
cdr3_nt: TGTGCCAGTAGTCCCAGACTAGCGGGGGGACCCTCCTACAATGAGCAGTTCTTC

v_call: TRBV18
d_call: .
clone_size: .
cdr3_length: 14
j_call: TRBJ1-4
cdr3_aa: CASSPLATNEKLFF
cdr3_nt: TGTGCCAGCTCACCCCTTGCAACTAATGAAAAACTGTTTTTT

v_call: TRBV28
d_call: TRBD1
clone_size: .
cdr3_length: 16
j_call: TRBJ1-2
cdr3_aa: CASSLGQGQGAGGYTF
cdr3_nt: TGTGCCAGCAGTTTAGGCCAGGGACAGGGGGCGGGAGGCTACACCTTC

v_call: TRBV2
d_call: TRBD2
clone_size: few
cdr3_length: 17
j_call: TRBJ2-7
cdr3_aa: CASSEAVLGGKAYEQYF
cdr3_nt: TGTGCCAGCAGTGAAGCGGTCTTGGGAGGGAAAGCCTACGAGCAGTACTTC

v_call: TRBV6-5
d_call: TRBD1
clone_size: .
cdr3_length: 13
j_call: TRBJ1-1
cdr3_aa: CASSYDSDRRAFF
cdr3_nt: TGTGCCAGCAGTTACGATTCGGACAGGCGGGCTTTCTTT

v_call: TRBV27
d_call: TRBD1
clone_size: .
cdr3_length: 14
j_call: TRBJ1-5
cdr3_aa: CASSQQGAGQPQHF
cdr3_nt: TGTGCCAGCAGTCAACAGGGGGCAGGGCAGCCCCAGCATTTT

v_call: TRBV19
d_call: TRBD1
clone_size: once
cdr3_length: 14
j_call: TRBJ1-2
cdr3_aa: CATLRGQGASGYTF
cdr3_nt: TGTGCCACCCTCCGGGGACAGGGGGCCTCAGGCTACACCTTC

v_call: TRBV5-6
d_call: TRBD2
clone_size: .
cdr3_length: 13
j_call: TRBJ2-1
cdr3_aa: CASSWDYYNEQFF
cdr3_nt: TGTGCCAGCAGCTGGGACTATTACAATGAGCAGTTCTTC

v_call: TRBV2
d_call: .
clone_size: .
cdr3_length: 13
j_call: TRBJ1-6
cdr3_aa: CASIQESNSPLHF
cdr3_nt: TGTGCCAGCATCCAGGAAAGTAATTCACCCCTCCACTTT

v_call: TRBV5-4
d_call: TRBD2
clone_size: .
cdr3_length: 17
j_call: TRBJ2-7
cdr3_aa: CASSSLSGGPKPYEQYF
cdr3_nt: TGTGCCAGCAGCTCACTTAGCGGGGGCCCTAAACCCTACGAGCAGTACTTC